The clone carrying this T cell receptor (beta chain) was seen many times. Antigen unknown. TCRdb ran MiXCR on the 5' RACE reads and lists one entry per CDR3 protein. The table records about 790,000 distinct CDR3 sequences, 15% to 20% of them present only once. The sample belongs to a study of identical twins. General study findings and limits: Fewer insertions characterized abundant cord blood beta clonotypes, whereas memory repertoires showed none.

Healthy Caucasians were all of the donors. The same data also contributed to another study, on T cells expressing NK-cell markers. As reported in that work: Underlying the TCR beta repertoires were sorted CD3+CD56+NKG2C+, CD3+CD56+NKG2C- and CD3+CD56-NKG2C+ T cells. Top CD8+ clonotypes included the dominant CD3+CD56+NKG2C+ clonotypes in roughly 6 donors.

This TCR was recovered from a woman between 18 and 29 years old in good health. Sequencing was done on a sample of PBMCs.

Here the CDR3 reads CAWTRADTQYF. As DNA, the CDR3 is TGTGCCTGGACCAGGGCGGATACGCAGTATTTT. The V call is TRBV30, the J call TRBJ2-3; tentative D call: TRBD1 (5 bases). Trimming removed 4 bases from V and 6 bases from J, with 8 bases in between. CDR1 and CDR2 (germline): GTSNPN, SVGIG (reference sequence). The CDR3 is made up of 11 amino acids.